These T cell receptor beta chains were read from a single sample in a study of blood T cell repertoires in COVID-19. Libraries were prepared by immunoSEQ multiplex PCR; TCRdb keeps only in-frame clonotypes and omits some of them. This table has roughly 410,000 clones, roughly 90% appearing once. What was sequenced was peripheral blood. Receptors were obtained from a woman aged 40-49 years with COVID-19, enrolled during active disease. The CDR3 runs from the conserved cysteine through the conserved F or W. A D gene is named only where the DNA matches it firmly.

TRBJ2-2,TRBV10-3,TRBD2,CAISESSGSAGELFF,TGTGCCATCAGTGAGTCAAGCGGGAGCGCCGGGGAGCTGTTTTTT
TRBJ1-1,TRBV7-2,NA,CASSYRTVMNTEAFF,TGTGCCAGCAGCTACAGAACCGTAATGAACACTGAAGCTTTCTTT
TRBJ2-7,TRBV6-5,NA,CASSPRGGAYEQYF,TGTGCCAGCAGTCCCCGAGGAGGGGCCTACGAGCAGTACTTC
TRBJ1-4,TRBV9,NA,CASSVEGGLGEKLFF,TGTGCCAGCAGCGTAGAGGGGGGGCTTGGTGAAAAACTGTTTTTT
TRBJ1-3,TRBV27,TRBD1,CASSSSGGHTIYF,TGTGCCAGCAGTTCCTCAGGGGGCCACACCATATATTTT
TRBJ2-4,TRBV7-2,TRBD1,CASSLQGVVDIQYF,TGTGCCAGCAGCTTGCAGGGGGTTGTAGACATTCAGTACTTC
TRBJ2-3,TRBV18,TRBD2,CASSPATGTSSTDTQYF,TGTGCCAGCTCACCGGCCACCGGGACTAGCAGCACAGATACGCAGTATTTT
TRBJ1-2,TRBV5-4,NA,CASSLEGRGDYGYTF,TGTGCCAGCAGCTTGGAGGGGAGGGGGGACTATGGCTACACCTTC
TRBJ1-1,TRBV18,NA,CASSPPKGGGTEAFF,TGTGCCAGCTCACCACCGAAGGGTGGAGGGACTGAAGCTTTCTTT
TRBJ2-2,TRBV5-1,NA,CASSPSLATGELFF,TGCGCCAGCAGCCCGTCGTTGGCCACCGGGGAGCTGTTTTTT
TRBJ2-1,TRBV4-3,TRBD2,CASSQGRGGPSSYNEQFF,TGCGCCAGCAGCCAAGGCCGCGGGGGGCCGAGCTCCTACAATGAGCAGTTCTTC
TRBJ2-3,TRBV5-1,TRBD1,CASSLGGWQGVVPDTQYF,TGCGCCAGCAGCCTTGGGGGTTGGCAGGGGGTTGTCCCAGATACGCAGTATTTT